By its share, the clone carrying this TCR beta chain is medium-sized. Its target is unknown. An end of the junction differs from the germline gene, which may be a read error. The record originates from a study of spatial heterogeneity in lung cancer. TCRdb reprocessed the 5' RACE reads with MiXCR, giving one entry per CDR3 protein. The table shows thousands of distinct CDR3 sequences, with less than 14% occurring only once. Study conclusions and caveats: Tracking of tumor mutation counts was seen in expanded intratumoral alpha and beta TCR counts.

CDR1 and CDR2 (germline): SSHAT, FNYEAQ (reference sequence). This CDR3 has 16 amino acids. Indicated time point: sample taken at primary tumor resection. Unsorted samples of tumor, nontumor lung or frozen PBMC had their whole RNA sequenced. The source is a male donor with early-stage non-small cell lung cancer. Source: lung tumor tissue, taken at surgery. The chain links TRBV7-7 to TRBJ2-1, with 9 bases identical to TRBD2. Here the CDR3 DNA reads TGTGCTAGCAGCCCCTTTAGCGGGAGCGGCGGGAATGAGCAGTTCTTC. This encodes CASSPFSGSGGNEQFF.